This T cell receptor (beta chain) was sequenced during a study of T cells in Graves' hyperthyroidism and ophthalmopathy. Study details: At the time of initial diagnosis and before any treatment, peripheral blood was collected.

Patients were excluded because of uncontrolled infection, other autoimmune disease, pregnancy or lactation. Orbital computed tomography and thyroid ultrasound, together with serum TRAb and thyroxine and clinical symptoms, were used for diagnoses. Study-level findings and limits: The model foresaw ophthalmopathy a median around 6 months prior to onset.

Amplified TCR beta CDR3 regions derived from RNA transcripts. HTBI primers were employed in a first-round RT-PCR of the TCR CDR3. In TCRdb, the multiplex PCR reads were re-called with MiXCR into one record per CDR3 protein. Counted here are 390,000 or so distinct CDR3 sequences, roughly 14% occurring once; the ten biggest clones make up around 13%. This clonotype was found many times. What it binds is not known. This CDR3 has 15 residues. V was pared by 6 bases and J by 4 bases, with 9 bases of the junction left unmatched. Per germline, CDR1 MDHEN and CDR2 SYDVKM. V is TRBV28 and J is TRBJ2-7; 10 positions match TRBD1. The specimen was blood. The receptor's source is a man aged 18 to 29 with Graves' ophthalmopathy. This CDR3 is CASRGGTGVGYEQYF. The CDR3 DNA reads TGTGCCAGCAGAGGAGGGACAGGGGTGGGGTACGAGCAGTACTTC.